The rows below give T cell receptor beta chains drawn from one sample of a study of regulatory T cells in long-lasting Graves disease. MiXCR, applied by TCRdb to the multiplex PCR reads, yields one record per CDR3 protein. The sample lists around 500,000 distinct CDR3 sequences; less than 25% were seen once. Specimen: peripheral blood mononuclear cells (PBMCs), collected when the disease was refractory, from a patient treated with antithyroid drugs. The receptors shown here come from a female donor with Graves disease. CDR3s include the opening cysteine and the closing phenylalanine or tryptophan. A D gene is named only where the DNA matches it firmly. The size entry is marked missing in some rows and otherwise reads once, few, many or a size class.

. TRBD1 TRBJ1-1 TRBV6-1 CASGTGEAFF TGTGCCAGCGGGACAGGGGAAGCTTTCTTT
many . TRBJ1-5 TRBV15 CATSSWPPPHQPQHF TGTGCCACCAGCAGTTGGCCTCCACCCCATCAGCCCCAGCATTTT
. . TRBJ2-7 TRBV30 CAWSYHSSSYEQYF TGTGCCTGGAGTTATCATTCTAGCTCCTACGAGCAGTACTTC
many TRBD2 TRBJ2-5 TRBV28 CASSFRLAGATGVETQYF TGTGCCAGCAGTTTTCGTCTAGCGGGAGCCACGGGTGTTGAGACCCAGTACTTC
many TRBD2 TRBJ2-5 TRBV30 CAWNIGTSGAELETQYF TGTGCCTGGAACATAGGTACGAGCGGGGCGGAGTTGGAGACCCAGTACTTC
once . TRBJ2-6 TRBV6-2/TRBV6-3 CASRVSSGANVLTF TGTGCCAGCAGAGTAAGCTCTGGGGCCAACGTCCTGACTTTC
. TRBD2 TRBJ2-1 TRBV20-1 CSARDAPSGYNEQFF TGCAGTGCTAGAGATGCGCCTAGCGGTTACAATGAGCAGTTCTTC
. . TRBJ1-2 TRBV4-2 CASSQEFGYTF TGTGCCAGCAGCCAAGAGTTCGGCTACACCTTC
many . TRBJ1-4 TRBV13 CASSGRTTNEKLFF TGTGCCAGCAGCGGTAGAACAACTAATGAAAAACTGTTTTTT
many TRBD1 TRBJ1-2 TRBV27 CASFKQGAIGYTF TGTGCCAGCTTCAAACAGGGGGCGATTGGCTACACCTTC
few TRBD1 TRBJ2-7 TRBV15 CATSQFQGAYEQYF TGTGCCACCAGCCAATTTCAGGGGGCCTACGAGCAGTACTTC
many . TRBJ1-1 TRBV30 CAWSVLGARTEAFF TGTGCCTGGAGTGTACTGGGGGCGAGGACTGAAGCTTTCTTT
. . TRBJ1-1 TRBV6-1 CASSPPGRRAFF TGTGCCAGCAGCCCCCCAGGGCGGAGGGCTTTCTTT
few . TRBJ2-5 TRBV7-9 CASSSGVSETQYF TGTGCCAGCAGCTCGGGGGTTAGCGAGACCCAGTACTTC
many . TRBJ1-4 TRBV6-5 CASSYGGGGEKLFF TGTGCCAGCAGTTACGGGGGAGGTGGTGAAAAACTGTTTTTT
few TRBD2 TRBJ2-7 TRBV4-1 CASSQPTSGRDSYEQYF TGCGCCAGCAGCCAACCTACTAGCGGGAGAGACTCCTACGAGCAGTACTTC
many TRBD2 TRBJ2-7 TRBV12-3/TRBV12-4 CASSLAPGGDEQYF TGTGCCAGCAGTTTAGCGCCGGGGGGGGACGAGCAGTACTTC
few . TRBJ1-5 TRBV5-6 CASSLGGVDQPQHF TGTGCCAGCAGCTTGGGAGGGGTGGATCAGCCCCAGCATTTT
. TRBD1 TRBJ1-4 TRBV27 CASSPWDREVDEKLFF TGTGCCAGCAGTCCCTGGGACAGGGAGGTAGATGAAAAACTGTTTTTT
. TRBD1 TRBJ1-2 TRBV5-1 CASSSTGGRGSYGYTF TGCGCCAGCAGCTCCACAGGGGGCAGGGGCTCCTATGGCTACACCTTC
. . TRBJ2-7 TRBV6-1 CATGEGPGNEQYF TGTGCCACCGGTGAGGGGCCGGGAAACGAGCAGTACTTC
. TRBD2 TRBJ2-3 TRBV9 CASSVGLAATDTQYF TGTGCCAGCAGCGTAGGACTAGCGGCGACAGATACGCAGTATTTT
many . TRBJ2-5 TRBV6-1 CASSQGHRQETQYF TGTGCCAGCAGTCAAGGACACCGGCAAGAGACCCAGTACTTC
many TRBD1 TRBJ2-5 TRBV6-1 CASSATPGQGYETQYF TGTGCCAGCAGTGCAACGCCGGGACAGGGTTACGAGACCCAGTACTTC
many . TRBJ2-2 TRBV28 CASSFALQPANTGELFF TGTGCCAGCAGTTTTGCGTTACAGCCCGCGAACACCGGGGAGCTGTTTTTT
. . TRBJ2-5 TRBV15 CATSTSPGYQETQYF TGTGCCACCAGCACATCACCGGGATACCAAGAGACCCAGTACTTC
few TRBD1 TRBJ2-7 TRBV20-1 CSAFSDRGPEQYF TGCAGTGCTTTTTCGGACAGGGGGCCCGAGCAGTACTTC
many TRBD2 TRBJ2-5 TRBV3-1 CASAREAPETQYF TGTGCCAGCGCGCGGGAGGCCCCCGAGACCCAGTACTTC
many TRBD1 TRBJ1-2 TRBV2 CASMADRDYGYTF TGTGCCAGCATGGCGGACAGGGATTATGGCTACACCTTC
many . TRBJ2-7 TRBV28 CASKRGTYEQYF TGTGCCAGCAAACGGGGTACCTACGAGCAGTACTTC
few . TRBJ1-6 TRBV13 CASSRGNSPLHF TGTGCCAGCAGCCGTGGGAATTCACCCCTCCACTTT
many TRBD2 TRBJ2-7 TRBV12-3/TRBV12-4 CASGIAGLYEQYF TGTGCCAGCGGCATAGCGGGACTATACGAGCAGTACTTC
. . TRBJ2-5 TRBV9 CASSISTSRQETQYF TGTGCCAGCAGCATCTCGACTAGTCGGCAAGAGACCCAGTACTTC
. . TRBJ2-7 TRBV4-1 CASSQDGHEQYF TGCGCCAGCAGCCAAGATGGTCACGAGCAGTACTTC
. . TRBJ2-7 TRBV7-2 CASSRTLDKYEQYF TGTGCCAGCAGCCGGACTCTTGACAAGTACGAGCAGTACTTC
many . TRBJ1-1 TRBV30 CAWSKTPRAFF TGTGCCTGGAGTAAAACACCGAGAGCTTTCTTT
. . TRBJ2-2 TRBV7-2 CASSPSAGGELLF TGTGCCAGCAGCCCCAGCGCTGGCGGGGAGCTGCTTTTT